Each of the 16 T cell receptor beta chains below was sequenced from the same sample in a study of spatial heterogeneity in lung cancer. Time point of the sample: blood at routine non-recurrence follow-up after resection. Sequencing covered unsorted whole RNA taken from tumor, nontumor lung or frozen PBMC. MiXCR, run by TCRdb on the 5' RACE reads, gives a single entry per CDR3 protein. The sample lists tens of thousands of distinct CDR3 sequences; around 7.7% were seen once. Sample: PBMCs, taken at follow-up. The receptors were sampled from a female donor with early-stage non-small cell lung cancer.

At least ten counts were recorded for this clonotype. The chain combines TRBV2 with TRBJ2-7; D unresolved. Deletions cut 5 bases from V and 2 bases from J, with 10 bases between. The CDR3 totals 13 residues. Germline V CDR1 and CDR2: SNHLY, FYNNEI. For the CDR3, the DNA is TGTGCCAGCAGTCTTGGACGGGCCTACGAGCAGTACTTC. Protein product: CASSLGRAYEQYF.

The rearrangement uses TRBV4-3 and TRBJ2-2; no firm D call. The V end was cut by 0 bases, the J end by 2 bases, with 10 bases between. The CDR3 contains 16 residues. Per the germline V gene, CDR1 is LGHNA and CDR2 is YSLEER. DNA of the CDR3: TGCGCCAGCAGCCAAGATCGCGGCGGAAACACCGGGGAGCTGTTTTTT. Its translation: CASSQDRGGNTGELFF.

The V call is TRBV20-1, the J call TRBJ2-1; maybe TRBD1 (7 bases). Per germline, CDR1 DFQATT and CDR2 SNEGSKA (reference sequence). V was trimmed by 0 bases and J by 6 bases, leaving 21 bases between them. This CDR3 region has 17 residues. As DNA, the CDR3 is TGCAGTGCTAGAGATACGAGCGGGCGGACAGGTCCCAATGAGCAGTTCTTC. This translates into CSARDTSGRTGPNEQFF.

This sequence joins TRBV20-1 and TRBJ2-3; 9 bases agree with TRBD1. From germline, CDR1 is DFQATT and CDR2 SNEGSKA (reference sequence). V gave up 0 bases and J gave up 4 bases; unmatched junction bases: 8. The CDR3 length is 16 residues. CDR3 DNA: TGCAGTGCTAGAGATCAGTGGACAGGGGATGCAGATACGCAGTATTTT. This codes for CSARDQWTGDADTQYF.

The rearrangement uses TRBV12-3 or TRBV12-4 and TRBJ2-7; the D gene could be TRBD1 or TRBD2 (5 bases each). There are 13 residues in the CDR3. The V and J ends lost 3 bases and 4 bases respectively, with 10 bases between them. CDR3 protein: CASSFGTKYEQYF. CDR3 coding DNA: TGTGCCAGCAGTTTTGGGACCAAGTACGAGCAGTACTTC.

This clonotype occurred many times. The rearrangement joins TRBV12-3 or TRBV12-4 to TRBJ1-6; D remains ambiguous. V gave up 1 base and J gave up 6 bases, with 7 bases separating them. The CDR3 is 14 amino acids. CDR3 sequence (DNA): TGTGCCAGCAGTTTAGGCGCGGGTAATTCACCCCTCCACTTT. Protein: CASSLGAGNSPLHF.

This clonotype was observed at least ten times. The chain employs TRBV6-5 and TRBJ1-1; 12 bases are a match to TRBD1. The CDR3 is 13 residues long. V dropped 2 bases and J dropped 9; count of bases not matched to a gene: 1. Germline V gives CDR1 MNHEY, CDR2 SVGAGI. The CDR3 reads CASSYRDRGQAFF. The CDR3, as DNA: TGTGCCAGCAGTTACCGGGACAGGGGGCAAGCTTTCTTT.

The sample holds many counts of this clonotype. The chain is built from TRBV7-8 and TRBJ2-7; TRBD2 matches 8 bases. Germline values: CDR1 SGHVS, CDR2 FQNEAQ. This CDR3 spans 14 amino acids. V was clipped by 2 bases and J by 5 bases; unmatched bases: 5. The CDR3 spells CASSLRGGLNEQYF. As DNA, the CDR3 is TGTGCCAGCAGCTTACGGGGGGGCCTAAACGAGCAGTACTTC.

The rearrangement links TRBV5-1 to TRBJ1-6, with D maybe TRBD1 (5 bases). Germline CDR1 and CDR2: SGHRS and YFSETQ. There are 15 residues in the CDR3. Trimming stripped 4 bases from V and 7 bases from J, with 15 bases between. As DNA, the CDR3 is TGCGCCAGCAGCGGGGACGGGCCCAAGAATTCACCCCTCCACTTT. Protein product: CASSGDGPKNSPLHF.

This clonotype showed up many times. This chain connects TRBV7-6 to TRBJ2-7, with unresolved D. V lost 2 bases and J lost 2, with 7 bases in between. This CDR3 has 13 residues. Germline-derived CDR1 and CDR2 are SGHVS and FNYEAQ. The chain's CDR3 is CASSLHAAYEQYF. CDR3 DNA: TGTGCCAGCAGCTTACATGCGGCCTACGAGCAGTACTTC.

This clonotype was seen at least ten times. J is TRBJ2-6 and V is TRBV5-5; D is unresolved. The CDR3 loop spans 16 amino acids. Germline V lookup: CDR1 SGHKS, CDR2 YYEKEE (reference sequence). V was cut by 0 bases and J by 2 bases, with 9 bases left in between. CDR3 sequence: CASSLEGSPGANVLTF. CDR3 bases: TGTGCCAGCAGCTTGGAAGGGTCGCCTGGGGCCAACGTCCTGACTTTC.

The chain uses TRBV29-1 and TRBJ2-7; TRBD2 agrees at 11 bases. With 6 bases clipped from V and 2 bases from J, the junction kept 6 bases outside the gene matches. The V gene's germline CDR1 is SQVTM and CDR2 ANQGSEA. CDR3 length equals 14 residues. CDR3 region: CSVRASGGTYEQYF. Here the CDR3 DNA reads TGCAGCGTGAGAGCTAGCGGGGGGACCTACGAGCAGTACTTC.

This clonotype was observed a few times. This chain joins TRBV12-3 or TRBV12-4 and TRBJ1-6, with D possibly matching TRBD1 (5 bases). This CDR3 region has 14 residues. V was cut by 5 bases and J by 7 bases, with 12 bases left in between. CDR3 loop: CASSPGLRNSPLHF. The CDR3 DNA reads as TGTGCCAGCAGTCCGGGACTCCGGAATTCACCCCTCCACTTT.

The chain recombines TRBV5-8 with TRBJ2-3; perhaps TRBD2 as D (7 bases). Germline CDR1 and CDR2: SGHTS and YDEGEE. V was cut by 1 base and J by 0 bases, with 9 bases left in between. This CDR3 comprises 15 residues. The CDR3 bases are TGTGCCAGCAGCTTGCGGGGGGCAAGCACAGATACGCAGTATTTT. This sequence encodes CASSLRGASTDTQYF.

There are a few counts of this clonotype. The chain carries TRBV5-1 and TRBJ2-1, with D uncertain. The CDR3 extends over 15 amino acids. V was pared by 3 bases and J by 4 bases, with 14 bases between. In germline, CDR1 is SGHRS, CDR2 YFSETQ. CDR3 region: CASSSSNPGYNEQFF. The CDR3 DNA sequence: TGCGCCAGCAGCTCCTCTAACCCAGGTTACAATGAGCAGTTCTTC.

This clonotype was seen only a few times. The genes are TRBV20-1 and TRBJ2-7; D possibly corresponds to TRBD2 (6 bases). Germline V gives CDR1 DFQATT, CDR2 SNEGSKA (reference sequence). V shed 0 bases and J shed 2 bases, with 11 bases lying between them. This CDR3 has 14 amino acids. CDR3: CSARDAGTPYEQYF. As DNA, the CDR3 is TGCAGTGCTAGAGATGCGGGGACGCCCTACGAGCAGTACTTC.